This entry concerns a single T cell receptor beta chain. The source of the sample is a study of blood T cell repertoires in COVID-19. Method: immunoSEQ multiplex PCR; TCRdb's copy keeps in-frame clones and lacks some. The sample has about 92,000 clones; 80% are singletons. V was clipped by 5 bases and J by 9 bases; unmatched bases: 25. The CDR3 is 19 residues long. Germline loops: CDR1 GTSNPN, CDR2 SVGIG (reference sequence). This TCR was sampled from a man between 45 and 60 years old who had recovered from COVID-19. Sequencing input: peripheral blood. This rearrangement joins TRBV30 to TRBJ2-1; TRBD1 aligns across 10 bases. The CDR3 DNA is TGTGCCTGGGGGCATAGGGACTCTATCGGGACAGGGGTAGGGAGTGAGCAGTTCTTC. It translates to CAWGHRDSIGTGVGSEQFF.